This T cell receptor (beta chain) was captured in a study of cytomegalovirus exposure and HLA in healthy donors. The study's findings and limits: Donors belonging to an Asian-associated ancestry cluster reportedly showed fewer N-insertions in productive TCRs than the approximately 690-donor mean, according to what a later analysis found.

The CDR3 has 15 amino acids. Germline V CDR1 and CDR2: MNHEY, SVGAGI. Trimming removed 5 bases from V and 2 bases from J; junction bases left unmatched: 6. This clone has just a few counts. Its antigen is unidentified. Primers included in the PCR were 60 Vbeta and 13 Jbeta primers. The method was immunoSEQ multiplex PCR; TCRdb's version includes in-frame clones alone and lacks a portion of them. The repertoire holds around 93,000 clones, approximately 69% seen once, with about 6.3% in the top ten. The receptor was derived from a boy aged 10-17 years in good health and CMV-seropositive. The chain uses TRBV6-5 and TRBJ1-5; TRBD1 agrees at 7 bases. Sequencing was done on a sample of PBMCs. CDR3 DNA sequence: TGTGCCAGCAGTACCCGACAGGGTGGCAATCAGCCCCAGCATTTT. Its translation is CASSTRQGGNQPQHF.